This passage covers 8 T cell receptor beta chains from one sample sequenced in a study of beta chain features in type 1 diabetes. Regarding the study as a whole: In every one of the four CD4+ subsets, TCRB CDR3s were moderately but significantly shorter in Type 1 diabetes patients.

cDNA synthesis used the whole RNA isolate, giving expressed TCRB sequences. The method was immunoSEQ multiplex PCR; TCRdb's version includes in-frame clones alone and lacks a portion of them. Of 120,000 or so clones detected, 17% appear once; the ten largest clones hold around 2.5%. Their cognate antigens are unknown. Sequenced: central memory CD4+ T cells from blood. The origin of the receptors is a young man with type 1 diabetes.

V usage is TRBV4-3 and J usage is TRBJ2-4; 7 nucleotides agree with TRBD1. CDR1 and CDR2 (germline): LGHNA, YSLEER. The CDR3 loop spans 15 amino acids. V shed 0 bases and J 7 bases; nucleotides not matched to a gene: 6. Here the CDR3 reads CASSQDPVTGNIQYF. CDR3 DNA sequence: TGCGCCAGCAGCCAAGATCCTGTGACAGGGAACATTCAGTACTTC.

This clone was seen only a few times. V gene TRBV27 combines with J gene TRBJ1-1; D uncertain. V lost 6 bases and J 0 bases, leaving 14 bases between the germline ends. Germline lookup yields CDR1 MNHEY and CDR2 SMNVEV (reference sequence). The CDR3 runs 15 residues. The DNA for the CDR3 is TGTGCCAGCAGCGCCAGGCTCGGAGTGAACACTGAAGCTTTCTTT. This codes for CASSARLGVNTEAFF.

This clone appeared a few times. CDR3: CSAPERFGSGELFF. CDR3 DNA sequence: TGCAGCGCCCCGGAACGCTTTGGGTCCGGGGAGCTGTTTTTT. The V and J genes are TRBV29-1 and TRBJ2-2; D ambiguous. Trimming took 7 bases from V and 6 from J, leaving 18 bases between them. This CDR3 is built from 14 residues. CDR1 and CDR2 from the germline V gene are SQVTM and ANQGSEA.

This clone has more than one count but fewer than ten. The CDR3 coding sequence is TGTGCCAGCAGCCCGCGTGAGGGGGCGTGGGATACGCAGTATTTT. Translation gives CASSPREGAWDTQYF. The rearrangement links TRBV7-2 to TRBJ2-3; TRBD1 aligns across 7 bases. The CDR3 sequence is 15 residues long. Germline V lookup: CDR1 SGHTA, CDR2 FQGNSA. V was pared by 5 bases and J by 6 bases, with 11 bases of the junction left unmatched.

This clone occurred a few times. This chain joins TRBV30 and TRBJ1-1; D gene ambiguous. CDR1 is GTSNPN and CDR2 is SVGIG in the germline V gene (reference sequence). The CDR3 is made up of 14 amino acids. The V and J ends lost 0 bases and 3 bases respectively, with 11 bases between them. Here the CDR3 reads CAWSVVSIYTEAFF. CDR3 nucleotides: TGTGCCTGGAGTGTAGTCTCCATATACACTGAAGCTTTCTTT.

In DNA form, the CDR3 reads TGCGCCAGCAGCTTGTTGCAGGGCACTTCCTACGAGCAGTACTTC. Encoded protein: CASSLLQGTSYEQYF. The chain combines TRBV5-1 with TRBJ2-7, with TRBD1 as a possible D gene (5 bases). The CDR3 contains 15 residues. Germline V gene lookup returns CDR1 SGHRS and CDR2 YFSETQ. The V end lost 1 base, the J end lost 1 base, and 12 bases lay between the germline ends.

This sequence joins TRBV4-2 and TRBJ1-5; D unresolved. Trimming pared 2 bases from V and 1 base from J, leaving 3 bases between. The germline gives CDR1 LGHNA, CDR2 YNFKEQ. The CDR3 runs to 13 residues. The CDR3 bases are TGTGCCAGCAGCCAATCCAGCAATCAGCCCCAGCATTTT. Protein: CASSQSSNQPQHF.

This clone is a singleton in its sample. The chain has TRBV7-2 and TRBJ2-5; 11 nucleotides agree with TRBD2. V was clipped by 1 base and J by 2 bases; unmatched bases: 9. Germline assignment: CDR1 SGHTA and CDR2 FQGNSA. The CDR3 consists of 18 residues. CDR3 protein: CASSLVPSGGYRQETQYF. CDR3 sequence (DNA): TGTGCCAGCAGCTTAGTTCCTAGCGGGGGGTACCGACAAGAGACCCAGTACTTC.